The 16 T cell receptor beta chains reported below all come from one sample, sequenced in a study of T cell responses to AZD1222 COVID-19 vaccine. The protocol was immunoSEQ multiplex PCR, while the TCRdb copy is restricted to in-frame clones and leaves out a portion. The table shows 57,000 or so clones, with about 70% occurring only once. The specimen was peripheral blood, collected on day 0 of AZD1222 vaccination. The receptors were sampled from an adult in good health.

The V call is TRBV2, the J call TRBJ1-2, with a weak D call TRBD1 (6 bases). The germline gives CDR1 SNHLY, CDR2 FYNNEI. The V end lost 3 bases, the J end lost 2 bases, and 22 bases lay between the germline ends. CDR3 size: 18 residues. The CDR3 nucleotides read TGTGCCAGCAGTGATGGCTACTCCGGGACATCAAGAAACTATGGCTACACCTTC. The encoded protein is CASSDGYSGTSRNYGYTF. The variable domain in full, completed from reference TRBV2 and TRBJ1-2, reads EPEVTQTPSHQVTQMGQEVILRCVPISNHLYFYWYRQILGQKVEFLVSFYNNEISEKSEIFDDQFSVERPDGSNFTLKIRSTKLEDSAMYFCASSDGYSGTSRNYGYTFGSGTRLTVV.

The V gene is TRBV7-9, the J gene TRBJ1-3; a possible D gene is TRBD1 (5 bases). Trimming shortened V by 2 bases and J by 0 bases, and 8 bases separated the two germline ends. Germline V gene lookup returns CDR1 SEHNR and CDR2 FQNEAQ (reference sequence). This CDR3 is built from 15 residues. Here the CDR3 DNA reads TGTGCCAGCAGCTTAAGGGGACTCTCTGGAAACACCATATATTTT. Its protein is CASSLRGLSGNTIYF.

The chain employs TRBV7-2 and TRBJ1-5, with D possibly TRBD1 on 5 matching bases. V lost 4 bases and J lost 7, with 11 bases in between. The CDR3 has 13 amino acids. Germline CDR1 reads SGHTA; CDR2 reads FQGNSA. The DNA of the CDR3 is TGTGCCAGCAGCTCCGGACAAAAACAGCCCCAGCATTTT. As protein: CASSSGQKQPQHF. Full variable domain (outside the CDR3, taken from reference TRBV7-2 and TRBJ1-5): GAGVSQSPSNKVTEKGKDVELRCDPISGHTALYWYRQSLGQGLEFLIYFQGNSAPDKSGLPSDRFSAERTGGSVSTLTIQRTQQEDSAVYLCASSSGQKQPQHFGDGTRLSIL.

J is TRBJ1-1 and V is TRBV19; D is uncertain. CDR1 and CDR2 (germline): LNHDA, SQIVND (reference sequence). V lost 3 bases to trimming and J lost 1 base, with 12 bases between them. The CDR3 contains 15 residues. Here the CDR3 reads CASSMRRPPNTEAFF. The CDR3, as DNA: TGTGCCAGTAGTATGAGGCGGCCCCCGAACACTGAAGCTTTCTTT.

The chain couples TRBV11-3 to TRBJ1-1, with TRBD1 as a possible D gene (5 bases). CDR3 length: 12 residues. V was clipped by 6 bases and J by 2 bases, with 7 bases between them. Germline V CDR1 and CDR2: SGHNT, YENEEA. This CDR3 is CASSTGNTEAFF. CDR3 nucleotide sequence: TGTGCCAGCAGTACAGGTAACACTGAAGCTTTCTTT.

This clone was observed a handful of times. The CDR3 region has the DNA TGTGCCAGCAGTACTTATCGGAAGGAGGGATGGGACACTGAAGCTTTCTTT. This sequence encodes CASSTYRKEGWDTEAFF. This chain links TRBV28 with TRBJ1-1; no clear D. CDR1 and CDR2 from the germline V gene are MDHEN and SYDVKM. The CDR3 covers 17 residues. V was trimmed by 5 bases and J by 3 bases, leaving 22 bases between them.

CDR3 bases: TGCGCCAGCAGCCAAGATTTAGGGGGCGATGGCTACACCTTC. Its translation: CASSQDLGGDGYTF. The chain joins TRBV4-3 to TRBJ1-2; 7 bases are shared with TRBD1. V gave up 0 bases and J gave up 6 bases; unmatched junction bases: 4. Per the germline V gene, CDR1 is LGHNA and CDR2 is YSLEER. The CDR3 length is 14 residues.

This clone was seen a few times. This chain connects TRBV30 to TRBJ2-4; D uncertain. The CDR3 covers 16 residues. With 0 bases removed from V and 0 bases from J, the gap between germline ends came to 12 bases. Germline V lookup: CDR1 GTSNPN, CDR2 SVGIG (reference sequence). This chain's CDR3 is CAWSVTPSLAKNIQYF. In DNA, the CDR3 is TGTGCCTGGAGTGTGACCCCGTCCCTAGCCAAAAACATTCAGTACTTC.

The chain has TRBV15 and TRBJ1-6, with D maybe TRBD1 (5 bases). This CDR3 comprises 16 residues. Germline V lookup: CDR1 LNHNV, CDR2 YYDKDF (reference sequence). Trimming removed 4 bases at V and 8 bases at J, with 18 bases between. The CDR3 here is CATSTKLGVRDSPLHF. CDR3 nucleotides: TGTGCCACCAGCACCAAGCTAGGGGTCAGAGATTCACCCCTCCACTTT.

The chain carries TRBV19 and TRBJ1-4; possible D gene TRBD1, 5 bases. The CDR3 has 16 amino acids. V was clipped by 5 bases and J by 0 bases, with 13 bases between them. Germline-derived CDR1 and CDR2 are LNHDA and SQIVND (reference sequence). The chain's CDR3 is CASSLRGVATNEKLFF. CDR3 sequence (DNA): TGTGCCAGTAGTCTGCGGGGGGTTGCAACTAATGAAAAACTGTTTTTT.

The chain carries TRBV28 and TRBJ2-5; D unclear. Germline CDR1 MDHEN, CDR2 SYDVKM. Trimming took off 8 bases at V and 2 bases at J, with 18 bases between the two ends. The CDR3 is made up of 15 amino acids. In DNA form, the CDR3 reads TGTGCCAGCGGGCTGTGGATCGGGCAGCAAGAGACCCAGTACTTC. Its protein is CASGLWIGQQETQYF.

The chain carries TRBV15 and TRBJ2-1, with 9 bases fitting TRBD2. The CDR3 consists of 16 residues. The germline CDR1 and CDR2 sequences are LNHNV and YYDKDF (reference sequence). V lost 3 bases and J lost 4; bases outside the gene matches: 7. The CDR3: CATSRAPSGVYNEQFF. CDR3 nucleotide sequence: TGTGCCACCAGCAGGGCCCCTAGCGGGGTTTACAATGAGCAGTTCTTC.

This clone was seen just once. The V and J genes are TRBV19 and TRBJ1-1; perhaps TRBD1 as D (5 bases). Per the germline V gene, CDR1 is LNHDA and CDR2 is SQIVND (reference sequence). The V end lost 7 bases, the J end lost 2 bases, and 14 bases lay between the germline ends. The CDR3 length is 14 residues. CDR3 amino acids: CASTKGIGNTEAFF. The DNA of the CDR3 is TGTGCCAGTACCAAGGGGATAGGTAACACTGAAGCTTTCTTT.

The V gene is TRBV28, the J gene TRBJ2-5; tentatively, D is TRBD2 (6 bases). Germline V gene sequence: CDR1 MDHEN, CDR2 SYDVKM. The length of the CDR3 is 14 residues. The V gene lost 3 bases and the J gene lost 4 bases, with 12 bases spanning the gap. CDR3 loop: CASSLWGGAETQYF. CDR3 in DNA: TGTGCCAGCAGTTTGTGGGGCGGGGCAGAGACCCAGTACTTC.

The chain links TRBV7-2 to TRBJ2-5, with TRBD1 matching over 9 bases. Unmatched junction bases numbered 9, after V lost 3 bases and J lost 4 bases. The CDR3 extends over 16 amino acids. Germline CDR1 and CDR2: SGHTA and FQGNSA. CDR3 in DNA: TGTGCCAGCAGCTTCCTATTTGGGACAGGGCCAGAGACCCAGTACTTC. The encoded protein is CASSFLFGTGPETQYF.

The V call is TRBV25-1, the J call TRBJ1-6; D is uncertain. The germline CDR1 and CDR2 sequences are MGHDK and SYGVNS. V lost 3 bases and J lost 9, with 9 bases in between. CDR3 size: 13 residues. In nucleotides, the CDR3 is TGTGCCAGCAGTGAGGGCTTGGCTTCACCCCTCCACTTT. Its translation is CASSEGLASPLHF.